A selection of T cell receptor beta chains follows, all from one sample in a study of T cell repertoires in cytomegalovirus infection. TCRdb re-derived calls from the reads in MiXCR, one entry per CDR3 protein. Of approximately 1,000,000 distinct CDR3 sequences in the sample, roughly 30% are singletons; the top ten hold about 14%. These TCRs are of unknown antigen specificity. Sequenced here: cultured CD8+ T cells from PBMCs, sampled from culture after CMV antigen stimulation. Receptors originate from a human donor in good health (CMV status not recorded). Some clones in this sample may be carry-over from other donors' samples. The CDR3 runs from the conserved cysteine through the conserved F or W. D genes are given only for firm matches. Expanded clones get a size class; other rows say once, few or many, or leave the size out.

D gene: .
clone size: .
J gene: TRBJ2-7
V gene: TRBV19
CDR3 DNA: TGTGCCAGTAGTATAGGTTTCCCATCCTACGAGCAGTACTTC
CDR3 protein: CASSIGFPSYEQYF

D gene: TRBD1
clone size: .
J gene: TRBJ2-1
V gene: TRBV20-1
CDR3 DNA: TGCAGTGCTAGAAGGGGGACAGGGGGTTGGCCATCATACAATGAGCAGTTCTTC
CDR3 protein: CSARRGTGGWPSYNEQFF

D gene: .
clone size: .
J gene: TRBJ2-1
V gene: TRBV6-6
CDR3 DNA: TGTGCCAGCAGCGGCCCCGACAATGAGCAGTTCTTC
CDR3 protein: CASSGPDNEQFF

D gene: .
clone size: .
J gene: TRBJ1-6
V gene: TRBV13
CDR3 DNA: TGTGCCAGCAGCCTACAGTATTCACCCCTCCACTTT
CDR3 protein: CASSLQYSPLHF

D gene: .
clone size: .
J gene: TRBJ2-5
V gene: TRBV19
CDR3 DNA: TGTGCCAGTAGTACGAGAGCCCTGCCAGGAGAGACCCAGTACTTC
CDR3 protein: CASSTRALPGETQYF

D gene: .
clone size: many
J gene: TRBJ2-2
V gene: TRBV7-9
CDR3 DNA: TGTGCCAGCAGTGGTTGGACAGAATCGAACACCGGGGAGCTGTTTTTT
CDR3 protein: CASSGWTESNTGELFF

D gene: .
clone size: few
J gene: TRBJ1-2
V gene: TRBV28
CDR3 DNA: TGTGCCAGCAGGCCGGGACATTTCGGAGGGGGCTATGGCTACACCTTC
CDR3 protein: CASRPGHFGGGYGYTF

D gene: .
clone size: many
J gene: TRBJ2-1
V gene: TRBV12-3/TRBV12-4
CDR3 DNA: TGTGCCAGCAGTCCAGCGGTCAATGAGCAGTTCTTC
CDR3 protein: CASSPAVNEQFF

D gene: .
clone size: .
J gene: TRBJ2-1
V gene: TRBV6-8
CDR3 DNA: TGTGCCAGCAGTTACGCGGGGCTCAACAATGAGCAGTTCTTC
CDR3 protein: CASSYAGLNNEQFF

D gene: .
clone size: many
J gene: TRBJ2-1
V gene: TRBV7-9
CDR3 DNA: TGTGCCAGCAGCTTATCCGAGTTCTCCTACAATGAGCAGTTCTTC
CDR3 protein: CASSLSEFSYNEQFF

D gene: TRBD2
clone size: .
J gene: TRBJ2-2
V gene: TRBV7-8
CDR3 DNA: TGTGCCAGCAGCCCACGGCCTAAGCGGGGGGGCCCCGGGGAGCTGTTTTTT
CDR3 protein: CASSPRPKRGGPGELFF

D gene: TRBD2
clone size: .
J gene: TRBJ2-7
V gene: TRBV19
CDR3 DNA: TGTGCCAGTAGTATAGATCTACTAGCGGGGGGGCCTAACGAGCAGTACTTC
CDR3 protein: CASSIDLLAGGPNEQYF

D gene: .
clone size: few
J gene: TRBJ2-3
V gene: TRBV10-1
CDR3 DNA: TGCGCCAGCAGTGGCTTCCGGGACATCACAGATACGCAGTATTTT
CDR3 protein: CASSGFRDITDTQYF

D gene: .
clone size: .
J gene: TRBJ1-4
V gene: TRBV18
CDR3 DNA: TGTGCCAGCTCACCAGATGCGGGAGCAACTAATGAAAAACTGTTTTTT
CDR3 protein: CASSPDAGATNEKLFF

D gene: .
clone size: .
J gene: TRBJ1-2
V gene: TRBV20-1
CDR3 DNA: TGCAGTGCTAGGGGTCCAGGACAAGCGGAAGATGGCTACACCTTC
CDR3 protein: CSARGPGQAEDGYTF

D gene: TRBD1
clone size: .
J gene: TRBJ1-2
V gene: TRBV19
CDR3 DNA: TGTGCCAGTAGTACCCGACAGGGCGGTGAAGGCTACACCTTC
CDR3 protein: CASSTRQGGEGYTF

D gene: .
clone size: .
J gene: TRBJ2-1
V gene: TRBV6-6
CDR3 DNA: TGTGCCAGCAGCTACGGACCGGGGGAACAGTTCTTC
CDR3 protein: CASSYGPGEQFF

D gene: .
clone size: many
J gene: TRBJ1-1
V gene: TRBV7-2
CDR3 DNA: TGTGCCAGCAGCTCAGTGGCAGGGGTGGACACTGAAGCTTTCTTT
CDR3 protein: CASSSVAGVDTEAFF

D gene: .
clone size: .
J gene: TRBJ2-3
V gene: TRBV10-3
CDR3 DNA: TGTGCCATCAGTGAGGCAGTCCCGGGACCTTCAGATACGCAGTATTTT
CDR3 protein: CAISEAVPGPSDTQYF

D gene: .
clone size: few
J gene: TRBJ1-1
V gene: TRBV6-2/TRBV6-3
CDR3 DNA: TGTGCCAGCAGTTACAAGGCAGGAAACACTGAAGCTTTCTTT
CDR3 protein: CASSYKAGNTEAFF

D gene: TRBD2
clone size: .
J gene: TRBJ2-3
V gene: TRBV11-2
CDR3 DNA: TGTGCCAGCAGCTTAGAGGGGATTCTAGCGGGGATTAGCACAGATACGCAGTATTTT
CDR3 protein: CASSLEGILAGISTDTQYF

D gene: .
clone size: .
J gene: TRBJ1-5
V gene: TRBV6-1
CDR3 DNA: TGTGCCAGCAGGGCGGGACACCTTTCGGGAAGCAATCAGCCCCAGCATTTT
CDR3 protein: CASRAGHLSGSNQPQHF

D gene: .
clone size: .
J gene: TRBJ1-2
V gene: TRBV5-1
CDR3 DNA: TGCGCCAGCAGCTGGGACCCCGGGACAACTAACTATGGCTACACCTTC
CDR3 protein: CASSWDPGTTNYGYTF

D gene: .
clone size: few
J gene: TRBJ1-1
V gene: TRBV2
CDR3 DNA: TGTGCCAGCAGTGAACCTCGCAAACGGGACACTGAAGCTTTCTTT
CDR3 protein: CASSEPRKRDTEAFF

D gene: TRBD1
clone size: .
J gene: TRBJ2-5
V gene: TRBV19
CDR3 DNA: TGTGCCAGTAGTATAGAGGGGCCAGGGGGCCCCCCAGAGACCCAGTACTTC
CDR3 protein: CASSIEGPGGPPETQYF

D gene: .
clone size: .
J gene: TRBJ2-1
V gene: TRBV4-1
CDR3 DNA: TGCGCCAGCAGCCAAGATGGGCAGTACAATGAGCAGTTCTTC
CDR3 protein: CASSQDGQYNEQFF

D gene: .
clone size: few
J gene: TRBJ2-1
V gene: TRBV10-2
CDR3 DNA: TGCGCCAGCAACGGGGCCTACAATGAGCAGTTCTTC
CDR3 protein: CASNGAYNEQFF

D gene: TRBD1
clone size: few
J gene: TRBJ1-1
V gene: TRBV4-1
CDR3 DNA: TGCGCCAGCAGCCAAAAAAGACAGGGGAACACTGAAGCTTTCTTT
CDR3 protein: CASSQKRQGNTEAFF

D gene: TRBD1
clone size: .
J gene: TRBJ2-2
V gene: TRBV4-1
CDR3 DNA: TGCGCCAGCAGCCACGCCCGACAGGGGGGAACCGGGGAGCTGTTTTTT
CDR3 protein: CASSHARQGGTGELFF

D gene: .
clone size: many
J gene: TRBJ2-5
V gene: TRBV11-2
CDR3 DNA: TGTGCCAGCAGCTTAGATATGGGGCGGGAGACCCAGTACTTC
CDR3 protein: CASSLDMGRETQYF

D gene: .
clone size: .
J gene: TRBJ1-2
V gene: TRBV9
CDR3 DNA: TGTGCCAGCAGCTCCACGACCCCTACCTATGGCTACACCTTC
CDR3 protein: CASSSTTPTYGYTF

D gene: .
clone size: few
J gene: TRBJ1-6
V gene: TRBV27
CDR3 DNA: TGTGCCAGCAGTCCCTCTATACAGGGTCCCCCTACGGGGAATTCACCCCTCCACTTT
CDR3 protein: CASSPSIQGPPTGNSPLHF

D gene: .
clone size: few
J gene: TRBJ1-5
V gene: TRBV4-1
CDR3 DNA: TGCGCCAGCAGCGACAACGCCGGGGGCAATCAGCCCCAGCATTTT
CDR3 protein: CASSDNAGGNQPQHF

D gene: .
clone size: .
J gene: TRBJ2-3
V gene: TRBV12-3/TRBV12-4
CDR3 DNA: TGTGCCAGCAGTTTTTCTCCGGAATTCACAGATACGCAGTATTTT
CDR3 protein: CASSFSPEFTDTQYF

D gene: .
clone size: .
J gene: TRBJ2-3
V gene: TRBV2
CDR3 DNA: TGTGCCAGCACCGAATTGGGTCGGGGCACAGATACGCAGTATTTT
CDR3 protein: CASTELGRGTDTQYF

D gene: .
clone size: few
J gene: TRBJ1-6
V gene: TRBV2
CDR3 DNA: TGTGCCAGCACCCAAAAGGAGGGTGTCAGGTCCTATAATTCACCCCTCCACTTT
CDR3 protein: CASTQKEGVRSYNSPLHF

D gene: .
clone size: few
J gene: TRBJ2-3
V gene: TRBV5-8
CDR3 DNA: TGTGCCAGCAGCCCGTATGGGGGGCCCACAGATACGCAGTATTTT
CDR3 protein: CASSPYGGPTDTQYF

D gene: .
clone size: many
J gene: TRBJ1-1
V gene: TRBV7-8
CDR3 DNA: TGTGCCAGCAACCCTGAAGGAAGGTTTTTTGGGAACACTGAAGCTTTCTTT
CDR3 protein: CASNPEGRFFGNTEAFF

D gene: TRBD1
clone size: many
J gene: TRBJ2-3
V gene: TRBV7-8
CDR3 DNA: TGTGCCAGCAGCATGGGACAGGGATACACAGATACGCAGTATTTT
CDR3 protein: CASSMGQGYTDTQYF

D gene: .
clone size: .
J gene: TRBJ1-1
V gene: TRBV4-3
CDR3 DNA: TGCGCCAGCAGCCAAGGACTTGGACAAGACGCTACGAGAGAAGCTTTCTTT
CDR3 protein: CASSQGLGQDATREAFF

D gene: .
clone size: few
J gene: TRBJ2-5
V gene: TRBV14
CDR3 DNA: TGTGCCAGCAGCCAAGGGGTGACCCAGTACTTC
CDR3 protein: CASSQGVTQYF

D gene: .
clone size: few
J gene: TRBJ2-1
V gene: TRBV12-3/TRBV12-4
CDR3 DNA: TGTGCCAGCAGTCCGACTAGATACCATGAGCAGTTCTTC
CDR3 protein: CASSPTRYHEQFF

D gene: TRBD2
clone size: .
J gene: TRBJ2-7
V gene: TRBV4-2
CDR3 DNA: TGTGCCAGCAGCCAAGACGAGTCGGGGGGGCCCAACGAGCAGTACTTC
CDR3 protein: CASSQDESGGPNEQYF

D gene: .
clone size: few
J gene: TRBJ1-4
V gene: TRBV19
CDR3 DNA: TGTGCCAGTAGTTTCGGATGGGAACTGTTTTTT
CDR3 protein: CASSFGWELFF

D gene: .
clone size: few
J gene: TRBJ1-1
V gene: TRBV15
CDR3 DNA: TGTGCCACCAGCGCACTTGAGACAGTGAACACTGAAGCTTTCTTT
CDR3 protein: CATSALETVNTEAFF

D gene: .
clone size: few
J gene: TRBJ2-3
V gene: TRBV4-3
CDR3 DNA: TGCGCCAGCAGCCAAGCGTCCCTCCTTACAGATACGCAGTATTTT
CDR3 protein: CASSQASLLTDTQYF

D gene: TRBD1
clone size: few
J gene: TRBJ2-7
V gene: TRBV20-1
CDR3 DNA: TGCAGTGCTAGAGATCGACCTGGGACAGGGGGTTCTCGCGAGCAGTACTTC
CDR3 protein: CSARDRPGTGGSREQYF

D gene: TRBD2
clone size: .
J gene: TRBJ2-2
V gene: TRBV24-1
CDR3 DNA: TGTGCCACCAGTGCCCAGCGGGGAGGAGGCGGGGAGCTGTTTTTT
CDR3 protein: CATSAQRGGGGELFF

D gene: TRBD1
clone size: .
J gene: TRBJ1-1
V gene: TRBV5-4
CDR3 DNA: TGTGCCAGCAGCTTGTACCAGGGGGCAAACACTGAAGCTTTCTTT
CDR3 protein: CASSLYQGANTEAFF

D gene: TRBD1
clone size: .
J gene: TRBJ2-7
V gene: TRBV7-2
CDR3 DNA: TGTGCCAGCAGCTTAGGGGACAGGGATAGTCCCTACGAGCAGTACTTC
CDR3 protein: CASSLGDRDSPYEQYF